The 17 T cell receptor beta chains presented below share a single source sample, sequenced in a study of blood T cell repertoires in COVID-19. The table came from immunoSEQ multiplex PCR; TCRdb's copy has only in-frame clones and leaves some out. The data show around 400,000 clones, about nine tenths seen once. The sequencing sample was made of PBMCs or T cells enriched from blood (not recorded which). Receptors originate from a woman aged 25 to 39 who had recovered from COVID-19.

The chain recombines TRBV6-2 or TRBV6-3 with TRBJ1-1; D not certain. The CDR3 consists of 12 residues. Trimming shortened V by 1 base and J by 4 bases, and 4 bases separated the two germline ends. CDR1 and CDR2 (germline): MNHEY, SVGEGT. The CDR3 here is CASSYLSTEAFF. DNA for the CDR3: TGTGCCAGCAGTTACTTGAGCACTGAAGCTTTCTTT.

This clone was picked up one time. This chain links TRBV5-1 with TRBJ1-2; D call uncertain. This CDR3 has 17 amino acids. The V and J ends lost 0 bases and 0 bases respectively, with 15 bases between them. Germline CDR1 SGHRS, CDR2 YFSETQ. This CDR3 is CASSLGPAGSTNYGYTF. CDR3 sequence (DNA): TGCGCCAGCAGCTTGGGCCCGGCGGGGTCTACTAACTATGGCTACACCTTC.

As to this clone: Other DNA sequences in this specimen translate into the identical CDR3. This CDR3 reads CASRGGYGYTF. The CDR3 DNA is TGTGCCAGCAGGGGAGGCTATGGCTACACCTTC. V gene TRBV27 combines with J gene TRBJ1-2, with no clear D. This CDR3 has 11 residues. The V gene's germline CDR1 is MNHEY and CDR2 SMNVEV (reference sequence). Trimming pared 6 bases from V and 4 bases from J, leaving 6 bases between.

The rearrangement joins TRBV15 to TRBJ1-1; D ambiguous. Germline CDR1 and CDR2: LNHNV and YYDKDF (reference sequence). V was trimmed by 4 bases and J by 2 bases, leaving 11 bases between them. CDR3 length: 14 amino acids. The CDR3 nucleotides read TGTGCCACCAGCATGAAGAGGGTAAACACTGAAGCTTTCTTT. Its protein product is CATSMKRVNTEAFF.

The genes are TRBV6-2 or TRBV6-3 and TRBJ2-1; 7 nucleotides line up with TRBD2. The length of the CDR3 is 11 residues. The germline V gene has CDR1 MNHEY and CDR2 SVGEGT. J was trimmed by 13 bases and V by 4 bases; bases with no gene match: 4. In nucleotides, the CDR3 is TGTGCCAGCAGTTTCGGGACTACCCAGTTCTTC. Its protein is CASSFGTTQFF.

V gene TRBV5-1 combines with J gene TRBJ2-2; D not resolved. There are 11 residues in the CDR3. Looked up from germline, CDR1 is SGHRS and CDR2 is YFSETQ. Trimming removed 0 bases at V and 13 bases at J, with 7 bases between. Here the CDR3 DNA reads TGCGCCAGCAGCTTGGATCAGTGGCTGTTTTTT. It yields the protein CASSLDQWLFF.

This chain connects TRBV15 to TRBJ1-1, with TRBD1 identical over 8 bases. CDR1 is LNHNV and CDR2 is YYDKDF in the germline V gene (reference sequence). The V gene end was trimmed by 0 bases and the J gene end by 4 bases; junction bases not matched to a gene: 13. The CDR3 contains 18 residues. The CDR3 DNA is TGTGCCACCAGCAGAGACGTCCCGGGACAGGTTTTGCCCACTGAAGCTTTCTTT. The encoded protein is CATSRDVPGQVLPTEAFF. Full variable domain (remainder filled in from reference TRBV15 and TRBJ1-1): DAMVIQNPRYQVTQFGKPVTLSCSQTLNHNVMYWYQQKSSQAPKLLFHYYDKDFNNEADTPDNFQSRRPNTSFCFLDIRSPGLGDTAMYLCATSRDVPGQVLPTEAFFGQGTRLTVV.

The chain uses TRBV27 and TRBJ1-2, with D possibly TRBD1 on 6 matching bases. This CDR3 spans 16 amino acids. Trimming left V 5 bases short and J 4 bases short, with 20 bases between. Germline V lookup: CDR1 MNHEY, CDR2 SMNVEV (reference sequence). For the CDR3, the DNA is TGTGCCAGCAGTCCCTCAAGATCAGGGGTGGGCTATGGCTACACCTTC. Its protein product is CASSPSRSGVGYGYTF.

V gene TRBV11-3 combines with J gene TRBJ2-7; a weak D match, TRBD1 (6 bases). The CDR3 length is 14 residues. CDR1 is SGHNT, CDR2 YENEEA, per germline. V lost 1 base to trimming and J lost 1 base, with 8 bases between them. The CDR3 coding sequence is TGTGCCAGCAGCTTAGTACAGGGATCCTACGAGCAGTACTTC. Its translation is CASSLVQGSYEQYF.

V usage is TRBV27 and J usage is TRBJ1-6; TRBD1 is a possible D gene (5 bases). Germline V gene data show CDR1 as MNHEY and CDR2 as SMNVEV (reference sequence). This CDR3 has 15 amino acids. The ends were cut back, 2 bases at V and 5 bases at J, with 10 bases in the middle. The DNA for the CDR3 is TGTGCCAGCAGTTTAACGCAGGGCCATAATTCACCCCTCCACTTT. This translates into CASSLTQGHNSPLHF.

This chain connects TRBV13 to TRBJ2-3, with TRBD2 identical over 8 bases. The CDR3 consists of 16 residues. Per germline, CDR1 PRHDT and CDR2 FYEKMQ (reference sequence). Germline trimming cut 5 bases from V and 7 bases from J; bases unmatched to any gene: 14. For the CDR3, the DNA is TGTGCCAGCAGCCGTAGCGGGACTGTGATGCTACATACGCAGTATTTT. Translation: CASSRSGTVMLHTQYF.

This chain connects TRBV11-2 to TRBJ1-4; 8 bases map to TRBD1. CDR3 size: 18 residues. V lost 5 bases to trimming and J lost 0 bases; unmatched junction nucleotides: 11. In germline, CDR1 is SGHAT, CDR2 FQNNGV. This CDR3 is CASSPRTGPRTTNEKLFF. The CDR3 nucleotides are TGTGCCAGCAGCCCACGGACAGGGCCCCGAACAACTAATGAAAAACTGTTTTTT.

V usage is TRBV2 and J usage is TRBJ1-4; 7 bases agree with TRBD1. The V and J ends lost 9 bases and 3 bases, in that order; junction bases with no gene match: 7. This CDR3 comprises 14 residues. The germline V gene has CDR1 SNHLY and CDR2 FYNNEI. The CDR3 DNA sequence: TGTGCCAGAGGGGGCGACGGCCCTAATGAAAAACTGTTTTTT. Encoded protein: CARGGDGPNEKLFF.

The rearrangement joins TRBV7-8 to TRBJ2-7; 7 bases are shared with TRBD2. With V trimmed by 2 bases and J by 3 bases, 7 bases remained unmatched. Germline V gene data show CDR1 as SGHVS and CDR2 as FQNEAQ. This CDR3 has 15 amino acids. The CDR3 DNA follows: TGTGCCAGCAGCTTAAGGGCGGGAGCGGGCTACGAGCAGTACTTC. Protein product: CASSLRAGAGYEQYF.

The chain combines TRBV9 with TRBJ2-3, with a possible D match to TRBD2 (5 bases). Per the germline V gene, CDR1 is SGDLS and CDR2 is YYNGEE. The V and J ends lost 2 bases and 2 bases respectively, with 12 bases between them. The CDR3 is 15 amino acids. CDR3 coding DNA: TGTGCCAGCAGCGTTGGGAGCGGATACACAGATACGCAGTATTTT. Encoded protein: CASSVGSGYTDTQYF.

Written as DNA, the CDR3 is TGTGCCAGTAGTATCATGGTTAGCTTAGGTCCGGATACGCAGTATTTT. This encodes CASSIMVSLGPDTQYF. V is TRBV19 and J is TRBJ2-3; no definite D call. The V end was cut by 3 bases, the J end by 6 bases, with 19 bases between. The CDR3 sequence is 16 residues long. Germline-derived CDR1 and CDR2 are LNHDA and SQIVND (reference sequence).

This chain uses TRBV4-2 with TRBJ2-2; 7 bases are a match to TRBD2. The CDR3 covers 16 residues. Unmatched junction bases numbered 9, after V lost 0 bases and J lost 8 bases. The germline V gene encodes CDR1 LGHNA and CDR2 YNFKEQ. CDR3 protein: CASSQDEGGPKGELFF. CDR3 nucleotides: TGTGCCAGCAGCCAAGATGAGGGAGGGCCGAAGGGGGAGCTGTTTTTT.